These 15 T cell receptor beta chains originate from one sample sequenced in a study of metastatic and nonmetastatic thyroid tumors. Not a single patient had been given any form of treatment at any point before undergoing thyroid surgery. Using MiXCR, TCRdb reanalyzed the PCR reads. The sample contains some 83,000 clones, roughly an eighth of which appear only once. Sequencing used tumor tissue. The receptors come from a female donor with papillary thyroid cancer or a benign thyroid nodule (not recorded which). Some clones in this sample may be carry-over from other donors' samples.

The chain joins TRBV20-1 to TRBJ2-7, with 9 bases fitting TRBD2. The CDR3 spans 14 residues. Germline CDR1 and CDR2: DFQATT and SNEGSKA (reference sequence). With 4 bases clipped from V and 2 bases from J, the junction kept 6 bases outside the gene matches. CDR3 amino acids: CSATGTSIAYEQYF. CDR3 nucleotide sequence: TGCAGTGCTACCGGGACTAGCATAGCCTACGAGCAGTACTTC.

This clone was seen repeatedly, ten times or more. The genes are TRBV2 and TRBJ1-4; D gene unclear. CDR3 size: 15 residues. Germline V gives CDR1 SNHLY, CDR2 FYNNEI. V lost 6 bases and J 0 bases, leaving 11 bases between the germline ends. The chain's CDR3 is CASSPRSATNEKLFF. DNA for the CDR3: TGTGCCAGCAGCCCCAGGTCTGCAACTAATGAAAAACTGTTTTTT.

This clone was observed many times. The V and J genes are TRBV20-1 and TRBJ2-7; the D gene is possibly TRBD2 (6 bases). Germline-derived CDR1 and CDR2 are DFQATT and SNEGSKA (reference sequence). This CDR3 has 11 residues. V lost 3 bases to trimming and J lost 5 bases, with 8 bases between them. CDR3 in amino acids: CSASGGNEQYF. CDR3 DNA: TGCAGTGCTAGTGGAGGGAACGAGCAGTACTTC.

This clone was observed many times. The sample carries other DNA sequences with the same CDR3. This chain connects TRBV7-3 to TRBJ2-7; TRBD2 aligns across 7 bases. Trimming cost V 5 bases and J 5 bases; bases outside gene matches: 12. The CDR3 runs 15 residues. CDR1 and CDR2 (germline): SGHTA, FQGTGA. The DNA of the CDR3 is TGTGCCAGCAGCCCCATCGGGGCTAGCGGTGACGAGCAGTACTTC. Translated: CASSPIGASGDEQYF.

Notes on this clone: A clone one base away is much larger, so this may be a read error. This sequence joins TRBV27 and TRBJ2-3; possible D gene TRBD1, 5 bases. Trimming took 7 bases from V and 1 from J, leaving 12 bases between them. Germline V lookup: CDR1 MNHEY, CDR2 SMNVEV (reference sequence). The CDR3 loop spans 14 amino acids. In nucleotides, the CDR3 is TGTGCCAGCAATTTCGAACAGGGCACAGATACGCAGTATTTT. Its protein is CASNFEQGTDTQYF.

The sample holds many counts of this clone. The rearrangement uses TRBV20-1 and TRBJ2-5; 12 bases match TRBD2. Germline values: CDR1 DFQATT, CDR2 SNEGSKA (reference sequence). J lost 4 bases, V lost 3 bases, and 0 bases had no gene match. The CDR3 runs 13 residues. The CDR3 bases are TGCAGTGCTAGGGGACTAGCGGGAGAGACCCAGTACTTC. As protein: CSARGLAGETQYF.

As regards this clone: An end of the junction differs from the germline gene, which may be a read error. The gene calls are TRBV5-1 and TRBJ2-5; 14 bases match TRBD2. This CDR3 contains 17 residues. CDR1 and CDR2 (germline): SGHRS, YFSETQ. The CDR3 coding sequence is TGCGCCAGCAGATTGGGGACTAGCGGGAGCAAACAAGAGACCCAGTACTTC. It encodes CASRLGTSGSKQETQYF. The full variable domain, its missing parts supplied by reference TRBV5-1 and TRBJ2-5, is KAGVTQTPRYLIKTRGQQVTLSCSPISGHRSVSWYQQTPGQGLQFLFEYFSETQRNKGNFPGRFSGRQFSNSRSEMNVSTLELGDSALYLCASRLGTSGSKQETQYFGPGTRLLVL.

This clone was seen a handful of times. A much bigger clone sits one base away, suggesting this may be a read error. The gene calls are TRBV11-3 and TRBJ2-3, with a weak D call TRBD1 (5 bases). The CDR3 is made up of 13 amino acids. The V gene lost 7 bases and the J gene lost 6 bases, with 14 bases spanning the gap. The V gene's germline CDR1 is SGHNT and CDR2 YENEEA. CDR3 residues: CASTTGCLDTQYF. The CDR3 DNA is TGTGCCAGCACTACAGGATGCCTGGATACGCAGTATTTT.

This clone was observed many times. The chain has TRBV6-1 and TRBJ2-1; no firm D call. Germline V gives CDR1 MNHNS, CDR2 SASEGT. V was cut by 9 bases and J by 4 bases, with 13 bases left in between. The CDR3 length is 13 residues. The CDR3 here is CASTHREYNEQFF. DNA of the CDR3: TGTGCCAGTACCCACCGAGAATACAATGAGCAGTTCTTC.

This clone was seen many times. The gene calls are TRBV20-1 and TRBJ1-2, with 11 nucleotides matching TRBD1. The CDR3 spans 13 residues. CDR1 is DFQATT and CDR2 is SNEGSKA in the germline V gene (reference sequence). J lost 4 bases, V lost 6 bases, and 4 bases had no gene match. The CDR3 nucleotides read TGCAGTGCCGGACAGGGGGCTGGCTATGGCTACACCTTC. Its protein is CSAGQGAGYGYTF.

This clone occurred many times. V usage is TRBV19 and J usage is TRBJ2-1, with 8 bases fitting TRBD2. The germline V gene has CDR1 LNHDA and CDR2 SQIVND (reference sequence). V was clipped by 5 bases and J by 8 bases; unmatched bases: 11. This CDR3 is 15 amino acids long. CDR3 nucleotides: TGTGCCAGTAGTCCCCGGACTAGCCGGGTGGATGAGCAGTTCTTC. Its translation: CASSPRTSRVDEQFF.

This clone was observed many times. The chain couples TRBV7-6 to TRBJ2-5; 7 nucleotides line up with TRBD2. Germline loops: CDR1 SGHVS, CDR2 FNYEAQ. There are 14 residues in the CDR3. The trim removed 3 bases at V and 2 bases at J, leaving 3 bases unmatched. The CDR3 sequence: CASSFGGGQETQYF. The CDR3 DNA follows: TGTGCCAGCAGCTTTGGCGGGGGACAAGAGACCCAGTACTTC.

At least ten counts were recorded for this clone. Other DNA sequences in the sample encode the same CDR3. The CDR3 loop is CASIGGNTEAFF. The DNA for the CDR3 is TGCGCCAGCATCGGGGGGAACACTGAAGCTTTCTTT. The chain is built from TRBV10-2 and TRBJ1-1; TRBD1 might be the D (5 bases). The V and J ends lost 7 bases and 1 base respectively, with 7 bases between them. Looked up from germline, CDR1 is WSHSY and CDR2 is SAAADI. This CDR3 is built from 12 residues.

This chain connects TRBV5-6 to TRBJ2-7; 8 bases line up with TRBD1. The V and J ends lost 4 bases and 10 bases, in that order; junction bases with no gene match: 13. The germline CDR1 and CDR2 sequences are SGHDT and YYEEEE. This CDR3 comprises 14 residues. CDR3 sequence: CASSMGTGLGYQYF. The CDR3 nucleotides are TGTGCCAGCAGCATGGGGACAGGTCTTGGGTATCAGTACTTC. Complete variable domain (other parts from reference TRBV5-6 and TRBJ2-7): DAGVTQSPTHLIKTRGQQVTLRCSPKSGHDTVSWYQQALGQGPQFIFQYYEEEERQRGNFPDRFSGHQFPNYSSELNVNALLLGDSALYLCASSMGTGLGYQYFGPGTRLTVT.

This clone appeared many times. This sequence joins TRBV7-2 and TRBJ2-1; no definite D call. Trimming shortened V by 6 bases and J by 4 bases, and 4 bases separated the two germline ends. Germline V gene sequence: CDR1 SGHTA, CDR2 FQGNSA. This CDR3 has 11 residues. The CDR3, as DNA: TGTGCCAGCAGGCTTTACAATGAGCAGTTCTTC. Its translation is CASRLYNEQFF.